These 27 T cell receptor beta chains came from one sample sequenced in a study of molecular identifiers for immune sequencing clone quantification. MiXCR, run by TCRdb on the PCR reads, gives a single entry per CDR3 protein. This table has hundreds of thousands of distinct CDR3 sequences, roughly 27% appearing once. Sequencing was done on a sample of naive CD8+ T cells from blood, with Jurkat cell RNA spiked in. Subset meaning: FACS-sorted CD8+CD4-CCR7+CD45RA+ naive T cells. The receptors come from a human donor in good health. Some libraries in this study had Jurkat cell RNA spiked in.

This clonotype was seen ten or more times. This chain connects TRBV14 to TRBJ2-7, with D possibly matching TRBD1 (5 bases). This CDR3 has 15 amino acids. V lost 1 base to trimming and J lost 4 bases, with 14 bases between them. CDR1 SGHDN and CDR2 FVKESK come from the germline V gene. CDR3 amino acids: CASSQAVGRGYEQYF. CDR3 nucleotide sequence: TGTGCCAGCAGCCAAGCGGTGGGTAGGGGTTACGAGCAGTACTTC.

This clonotype showed up many times. The genes are TRBV5-1 and TRBJ2-7; 11 bases line up with TRBD2. CDR1 is SGHRS, CDR2 YFSETQ, per germline. Unmatched junction bases numbered 21, after V lost 4 bases and J lost 0 bases. There are 21 residues in the CDR3. CDR3: CASSPIPGLAGVPTSSYEQYF. For the CDR3, the DNA is TGCGCCAGCAGCCCTATACCCGGACTAGCGGGTGTACCCACGAGCTCCTACGAGCAGTACTTC. The entire variable domain, with the rest obtained from reference TRBV5-1 and TRBJ2-7, is as follows: KAGVTQTPRYLIKTRGQQVTLSCSPISGHRSVSWYQQTPGQGLQFLFEYFSETQRNKGNFPGRFSGRQFSNSRSEMNVSTLELGDSALYLCASSPIPGLAGVPTSSYEQYFGPGTRLTVT.

This clonotype appeared many times. V usage is TRBV5-5 and J usage is TRBJ2-5; D tentatively fits TRBD1 or TRBD2 (5 bases each). There are 13 residues in the CDR3. Germline loops: CDR1 SGHKS, CDR2 YYEKEE (reference sequence). The V end lost 4 bases, the J end lost 5 bases, and 12 bases lay between the germline ends. This CDR3 reads CASSAGTDETQYF. CDR3 nucleotides: TGTGCCAGCAGCGCCGGGACCGATGAGACCCAGTACTTC. Filled out from reference TRBV5-5 and TRBJ2-5, the complete variable domain reads DAGVTQSPTHLIKTRGQQVTLRCSPISGHKSVSWYQQVLGQGPQFIFQYYEKEERGRGNFPDRFSARQFPNYSSELNVNALLLGDSALYLCASSAGTDETQYFGPGTRLLVL.

The V and J genes are TRBV5-5 and TRBJ2-1; 7 bases align to TRBD1. The CDR3 runs to 15 residues. J was trimmed by 6 bases and V by 3 bases; bases with no gene match: 9. From germline, CDR1 is SGHKS and CDR2 YYEKEE (reference sequence). The CDR3 sequence is CASSSQGVMSNEQFF. In nucleotides, the CDR3 is TGTGCCAGCAGCTCGCAGGGGGTGATGAGCAATGAGCAGTTCTTC.

For this clonotype: A much larger clone lies one base from this, so it may be a read error. The CDR3 region is CASSLTSRRANEQFF. DNA of the CDR3: TGTGCCAGCAGCTTGACTAGCCGGAGGGCCAATGAGCAGTTCTTC. The chain employs TRBV5-3 and TRBJ2-1; TRBD2 matches at 7 bases. TRBV5-3 is marked as an open reading frame, function uncertain. The CDR3 has 15 residues.

In regard to this clonotype: With a much larger clone just one base away, this may be a read error. This chain connects TRBV27 to TRBJ2-7, with D perhaps matching TRBD1 (6 bases). This CDR3 has 14 amino acids. The germline V gene has CDR1 MNHEY and CDR2 SMNVEV (reference sequence). V lost 6 bases to trimming and J lost 5 bases, with 17 bases between them. The CDR3 nucleotides are TGTGCCAGCAGCTCAGGACAGAGGGTCCACGAGCAGTACTTC. Translating gives CASSSGQRVHEQYF.

The gene calls are TRBV13 and TRBJ1-2, with TRBD1 identical over 9 bases. Germline assignment: CDR1 PRHDT and CDR2 FYEKMQ (reference sequence). The CDR3 is 14 amino acids. V was clipped by 4 bases and J by 10 bases; unmatched bases: 10. CDR3 sequence (DNA): TGTGCCAGCAGCTCCCGGACAGGGGCCTTAATCTACACCTTC. The encoded protein is CASSSRTGALIYTF.

This chain uses TRBV29-1 with TRBJ2-1; possible D gene TRBD2, 6 bases. This CDR3 spans 21 amino acids. Germline V CDR1 and CDR2: SQVTM, ANQGSEA. V gave up 6 bases and J gave up 4 bases, with 37 bases separating them. The CDR3 here is CSVMGGFRSAGNELLYNEQFF. The CDR3 coding sequence is TGCAGCGTAATGGGGGGTTTCCGATCTGCGGGAAACGAACTCCTATACAATGAGCAGTTCTTC.

Turning to this clonotype: A read error may be the cause here, since a much bigger clone is one base away. This chain links TRBV5-6 with TRBJ1-1; weak D call: TRBD1 (5 bases). From germline, CDR1 is SGHDT and CDR2 YYEEEE. The CDR3 runs 17 residues. The CDR3 bases are TGTACCAGCAGCTCCCCTATCCCCGACAGCAAGAACACTGAAGCTTTCTTT. It encodes CTSSSPIPDSKNTEAFF.

This clonotype was observed at least ten times. The V call is TRBV4-3, the J call TRBJ2-7, with a weak D call TRBD1 (6 bases). This CDR3 is built from 14 residues. Trimming took 0 bases from V and 3 from J, leaving 9 bases between them. Germline CDR1 and CDR2: LGHNA and YSLEER. The CDR3 bases are TGCGCCAGCAGCCAAGACCAGGGGTACTACGAGCAGTACTTC. The encoded protein is CASSQDQGYYEQYF.

There are many counts of this clonotype. The rearrangement uses TRBV7-9 and TRBJ2-3; a weak D match, TRBD2 (5 bases). Germline-derived CDR1 and CDR2 are SEHNR and FQNEAQ (reference sequence). V lost 5 bases and J 8 bases, leaving 20 bases between the germline ends. There are 15 residues in the CDR3. The CDR3 DNA sequence: TGTGCCAGCAGCCCTCAGGCATCTGGAGAGGGTACGCAGTATTTT. Translating it yields CASSPQASGEGTQYF. Drawing the rest from reference TRBV7-9 and TRBJ2-3, the complete variable domain is DTGVSQNPRHKITKRGQNVTFRCDPISEHNRLYWYRQTLGQGPEFLTYFQNEAQLEKSRLLSDRFSAERPKGSFSTLEIQRTEQGDSAMYLCASSPQASGEGTQYFGPGTRLTVL.

The rearrangement joins TRBV5-1 to TRBJ1-4; D is unresolved. With 0 bases removed from V and 6 bases from J, the gap between germline ends came to 12 bases. CDR3 length: 15 residues. In germline, CDR1 is SGHRS, CDR2 YFSETQ. DNA of the CDR3: TGCGCCAGCAGCTTGGTCGGCCACGGGGATGAAAAACTGTTTTTT. Translated: CASSLVGHGDEKLFF. The entire variable domain, with the rest obtained from reference TRBV5-1 and TRBJ1-4, is as follows: KAGVTQTPRYLIKTRGQQVTLSCSPISGHRSVSWYQQTPGQGLQFLFEYFSETQRNKGNFPGRFSGRQFSNSRSEMNVSTLELGDSALYLCASSLVGHGDEKLFFGSGTQLSVL.

The sample holds a few counts of this clonotype. A much bigger clone sits one base away, suggesting this may be a read error. The chain is built from TRBV10-3 and TRBJ2-5; D gene unclear. The CDR3 extends over 11 amino acids. V lost 3 bases and J 9 bases, leaving 8 bases between the germline ends. Germline CDR1 is ENHRY and CDR2 is SYGVKD. The CDR3 bases are TGTGCCATCAGTGACGAGGAGCCCCAGTACTTC. This encodes CAISDEEPQYF.

The chain employs TRBV28 and TRBJ1-2; the D is unclear. V was clipped by 3 bases and J by 8 bases, with 16 bases between them. This CDR3 comprises 14 residues. Per germline, CDR1 MDHEN and CDR2 SYDVKM. The DNA of the CDR3 is TGTGCCAGCAGTTTTTCACGGATCTATGAAGGCTACACCTTC. Translated, it gives CASSFSRIYEGYTF.

The V call is TRBV29-1, the J call TRBJ1-2; D remains unclear. The CDR3 extends over 12 amino acids. With 7 bases removed from V and 8 bases from J, the gap between germline ends came to 17 bases. The germline gives CDR1 SQVTM, CDR2 ANQGSEA. Here the CDR3 reads CSARRQVAGYTF. The CDR3 nucleotides read TGCAGCGCCCGGCGGCAGGTAGCCGGCTACACCTTC.

This chain connects TRBV28 to TRBJ1-1; no clear D gene. CDR1 MDHEN and CDR2 SYDVKM come from the germline V gene. CDR3 size: 15 residues. V was pared by 5 bases and J by 1 base, with 14 bases between. The chain's CDR3 is CASSTRTRGNTEAFF. CDR3 bases: TGTGCCAGCAGTACCCGGACCCGAGGGAACACTGAAGCTTTCTTT. The full variable domain, with the rest looked up from reference TRBV28 and TRBJ1-1, is DVKVTQSSRYLVKRTGEKVFLECVQDMDHENMFWYRQDPGLGLRLIYFSYDVKMKEKGDIPEGYSVSREKKERFSLILESASTNQTSMYLCASSTRTRGNTEAFFGQGTRLTVV.

Remarks on this clonotype: Being one base from a much bigger clone, this may be a read error. The V call is TRBV29-1, the J call TRBJ2-7; TRBD1 matches 9 bases. Germline V gives CDR1 SQVTM, CDR2 ANQGSEA. The CDR3 runs 13 residues. CDR3 DNA: TGCAGCGTGACCAGGGACAGGGCGGACGAGCAGTGCTTC. Encoded protein: CSVTRDRADEQCF.

This clonotype was picked up a small number of times. This likely comes from a read error, as the CDR3 has no conserved phenylalanine or tryptophan at its end. The J gene is TRBJ2-7, the V gene TRBV28; a possible D gene is TRBD2 (6 bases). This CDR3 has 14 residues. V was cut by 6 bases and J by 1 base, with 13 bases left in between. CDR1 and CDR2 from the germline V gene are MDHEN and SYDVKM. The CDR3 protein is CASSRTDYSYEQYY. The DNA for the CDR3 is TGTGCCAGCAGCCGAACGGACTATTCCTACGAGCAGTACTAC.

This clonotype has just a few counts. V and J are TRBV4-3 and TRBJ1-2; TRBD1 agrees at 9 bases. The junction had 4 bases not matched to a gene; V was cut back by 0 bases and J by 5 bases. The CDR3 is 15 amino acids. Germline V lookup: CDR1 LGHNA, CDR2 YSLEER. The CDR3 region has the DNA TGCGCCAGCAGCCAAGAAGGGACAGGGTCATATGGCTACACCTTC. Protein: CASSQEGTGSYGYTF.

This clonotype was observed a few times. The rearrangement uses TRBV19 and TRBJ2-7; D could derive from TRBD1 or TRBD2 (5 bases each). V dropped 7 bases and J dropped 4 bases, with 14 bases sitting between them. This CDR3 contains 13 residues. Germline lookup yields CDR1 LNHDA and CDR2 SQIVND (reference sequence). The CDR3 spells CASTLGPHYEQYF. The CDR3 DNA sequence: TGTGCCAGTACCCTGGGACCGCATTACGAGCAGTACTTC.

The rearrangement uses TRBV12-3 or TRBV12-4 and TRBJ1-4; maybe TRBD1 (5 bases). Deletions cut 5 bases from V and 4 bases from J, with 11 bases between. The CDR3 has 14 residues. The CDR3, as DNA: TGTGCCAGCAGTGCGGGGCAGATTAATGAAAAACTGTTTTTT. Its protein product is CASSAGQINEKLFF.

This clonotype was detected only a few times. The chain uses TRBV27 and TRBJ2-3, with D perhaps TRBD1 (6 bases). This CDR3 comprises 16 residues. Germline CDR1 is MNHEY and CDR2 is SMNVEV (reference sequence). Trimming stripped 4 bases from V and 2 bases from J, with 16 bases between. The CDR3: CASSSPTGLITDTQYF. The DNA of the CDR3 is TGTGCCAGCAGTTCACCGACAGGACTTATCACAGATACGCAGTATTTT.

About this clonotype: A much bigger clone sits one base away, suggesting this may be a read error. The V call is TRBV6-5, the J call TRBJ2-2, with a weak D call TRBD2 (5 bases). The CDR3 has 14 residues. CDR1 MNHEY and CDR2 SVGAGI come from the germline V gene. Written as DNA, the CDR3 is TGTGCCAGCAGTTACGGACGCTACACCGGGGAGCTGCTTTTT. It yields the protein CASSYGRYTGELLF.

This clonotype was observed many times. The genes are TRBV4-3 and TRBJ1-5; D gene ambiguous. CDR1 and CDR2 (germline): LGHNA, YSLEER. This CDR3 comprises 15 residues. V was clipped by 1 base and J by 2 bases, with 9 bases between them. In nucleotides, the CDR3 is TGCGCCAGCAGCCAAGTAGTTTTTGGCAATCAGCCCCAGCATTTT. This gives the protein CASSQVVFGNQPQHF.

This clonotype has a handful of counts. The V call is TRBV10-3, the J call TRBJ1-1; D perhaps matches TRBD1 (5 bases). The V end lost 7 bases, the J end lost 0 bases, and 9 bases lay between the germline ends. Germline assignment: CDR1 ENHRY and CDR2 SYGVKD. The CDR3 is 13 amino acids. Here the CDR3 DNA reads TGTGCCATCAAGAGACAGCTGAACACTGAAGCTTTCTTT. Amino acids: CAIKRQLNTEAFF.

A note on this clonotype: A clone one base away is much larger, so this may be a read error. A read error is likely, as this CDR3 ends without the conserved phenylalanine or tryptophan. The rearrangement joins TRBV20-1 to TRBJ2-3; 9 bases are shared with TRBD2. The CDR3 loop spans 17 amino acids. J gave up 0 bases and V 0 bases, and 7 bases lay outside the gene matches. The germline V gene encodes CDR1 DFQATT and CDR2 SNEGSKA (reference sequence). The CDR3 DNA reads TGCAGTGCTAGAGACATCAGCGGGAGGCCTAGCACAGATACGCAGTATCTT. It translates to CSARDISGRPSTDTQYL.

The J gene is TRBJ1-1, the V gene TRBV9; 10 bases are shared with TRBD1. The CDR3 runs to 14 residues. With 3 bases clipped from V and 5 bases from J, the junction kept 4 bases outside the gene matches. The V gene's germline CDR1 is SGDLS and CDR2 YYNGEE. In nucleotides, the CDR3 is TGTGCCAGCAGCGCCCTGGACAGGGGGACTGAAGCTTTCTTT. Its translation is CASSALDRGTEAFF.